This T cell receptor (beta chain) was identified during a study of shared clonotypes between healthy human individuals. TCRdb's copy holds only in-frame clones and misses some; the assay was immunoSEQ multiplex PCR. The top ten clones hold approximately 0.12% of a sample with about 610,000 clones, about 96% of them seen once. Positively selected for CCR7, the CD45RO-negative cells used as naive CD8 cells excluded terminally differentiated effector memory CD45RA+ cells. The donor cohort consisted entirely of Caucasian adults residing in Nashville, Tennessee. Material: naive CD8+ T cells sorted from blood. This clonotype was sampled from a woman aged 25 to 39 in good health.

The CDR3 DNA sequence: TGTGCCAGCAGTTACGCACTAGCGGGAACGACCTACGAGCAGTACTTC. It is translated as CASSYALAGTTYEQYF. V gene TRBV6-5 combines with J gene TRBJ2-7, with TRBD2 matching over 10 bases. The CDR3 is made up of 16 amino acids. With V trimmed by 2 bases and J by 2 bases, 6 bases remained unmatched. Germline V gives CDR1 MNHEY, CDR2 SVGAGI.